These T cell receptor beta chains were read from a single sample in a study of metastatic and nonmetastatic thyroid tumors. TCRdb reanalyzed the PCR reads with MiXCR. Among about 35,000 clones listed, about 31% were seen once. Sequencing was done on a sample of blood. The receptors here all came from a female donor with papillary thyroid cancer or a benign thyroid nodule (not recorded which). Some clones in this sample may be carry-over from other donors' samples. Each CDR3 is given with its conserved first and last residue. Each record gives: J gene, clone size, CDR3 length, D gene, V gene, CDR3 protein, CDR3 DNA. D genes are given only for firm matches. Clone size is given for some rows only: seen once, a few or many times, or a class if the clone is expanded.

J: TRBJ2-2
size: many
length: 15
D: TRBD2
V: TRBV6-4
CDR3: CASSQSAGVTGELFF
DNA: TGTGCCAGCAGTCAGTCAGCGGGAGTCACCGGGGAGCTGTTTTTT

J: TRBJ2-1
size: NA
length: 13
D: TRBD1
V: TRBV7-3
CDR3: CASTRTGGDEQFF
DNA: TGTGCCAGCACCCGGACAGGGGGGGATGAGCAGTTCTTC

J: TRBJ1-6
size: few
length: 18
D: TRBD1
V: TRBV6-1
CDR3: CASSEFPGQGARWSPLHF
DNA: TGTGCCAGCAGTGAATTCCCGGGACAGGGGGCGAGGTGGTCACCCCTCCACTTT

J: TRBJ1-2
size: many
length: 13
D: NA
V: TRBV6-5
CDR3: CASSYSVLDGYTF
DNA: TGTGCCAGCAGTTACAGTGTTTTGGATGGCTACACCTTC

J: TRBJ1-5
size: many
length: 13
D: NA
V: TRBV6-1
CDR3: CATLTQGNQPQHF
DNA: TGTGCCACTCTGACCCAGGGAAATCAGCCCCAGCATTTT

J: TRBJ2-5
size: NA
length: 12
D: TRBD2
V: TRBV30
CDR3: CSWEAGQETRYF
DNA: TGTTCCTGGGAAGCGGGGCAAGAGACCCGGTACTTC

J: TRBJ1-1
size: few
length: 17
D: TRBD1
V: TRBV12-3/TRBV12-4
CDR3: CASSLSGTALGVTEAFF
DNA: TGTGCCAGCAGTTTATCCGGGACAGCCCTCGGTGTAACTGAAGCTTTCTTT

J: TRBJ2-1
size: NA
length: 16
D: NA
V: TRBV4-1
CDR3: CASSQEQLSSYNEQFF
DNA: TGCGCCAGCAGCCAAGAGCAGCTGAGCTCCTACAATGAGCAGTTCTTC

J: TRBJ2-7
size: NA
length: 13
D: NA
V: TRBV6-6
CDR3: CASSYSGAYEQYF
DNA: TGTGCCAGCAGTTACTCGGGGGCCTACGAGCAGTACTTC

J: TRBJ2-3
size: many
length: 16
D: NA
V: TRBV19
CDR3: CASSTRLGFWTDTQYF
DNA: TGTGCCAGTAGTACGCGACTTGGGTTTTGGACAGATACGCAGTATTTT

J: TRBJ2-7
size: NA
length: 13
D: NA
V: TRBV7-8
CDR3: CASSFLDLTEQYF
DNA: TGTGCCAGCAGCTTTTTGGACTTGACCGAGCAGTACTTC

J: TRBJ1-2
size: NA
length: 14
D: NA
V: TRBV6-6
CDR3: CASSYSVTATGHTF
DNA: TGTGCCAGCAGTTACTCGGTGACAGCGACTGGCCACACCTTC

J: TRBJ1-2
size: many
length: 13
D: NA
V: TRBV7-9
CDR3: CASSQTPNYGYTF
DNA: TGTGCCAGCAGCCAGACCCCCAACTATGGCTACACCTTC

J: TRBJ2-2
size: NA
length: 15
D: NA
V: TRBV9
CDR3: CASSPYDLAGGELFF
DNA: TGTGCCAGCAGCCCCTACGATCTTGCCGGCGGGGAGCTGTTTTTT

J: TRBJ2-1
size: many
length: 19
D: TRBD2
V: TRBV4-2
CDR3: CASSRAVGPSGWFYNEQFF
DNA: TGTGCCAGCAGCCGAGCCGTTGGGCCTAGCGGATGGTTCTACAATGAGCAGTTCTTC

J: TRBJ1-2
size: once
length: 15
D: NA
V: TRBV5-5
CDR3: CASSLDWGTNYGYTF
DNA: TGTGCCAGCAGCCTTGATTGGGGGACTAACTATGGCTACACCTTC

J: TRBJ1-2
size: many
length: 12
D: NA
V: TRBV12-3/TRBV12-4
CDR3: CASGGGVSGYTF
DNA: TGTGCCAGCGGCGGAGGGGTGTCTGGCTACACCTTC

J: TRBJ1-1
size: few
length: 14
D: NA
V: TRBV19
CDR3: CASRSRGGNTEAFF
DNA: TGTGCCAGTAGAAGCCGAGGGGGGAACACTGAAGCTTTCTTT

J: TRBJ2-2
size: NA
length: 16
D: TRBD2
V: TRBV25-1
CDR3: CASSGQGAGVTGELFF
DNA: TGTGCCAGCAGTGGGCAGGGAGCGGGAGTCACCGGGGAGCTGTTTTTT

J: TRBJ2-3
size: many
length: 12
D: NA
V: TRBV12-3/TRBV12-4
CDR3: CASTLSTDTQYF
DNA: TGTGCCAGCACCTTGTCGACCGATACGCAGTATTTT

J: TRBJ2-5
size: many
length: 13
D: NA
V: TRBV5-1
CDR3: CASSLGGAETQYF
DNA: TGCGCCAGCAGCTTGGGGGGGGCAGAGACCCAGTACTTC

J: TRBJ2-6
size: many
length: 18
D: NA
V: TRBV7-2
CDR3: CASSSFIVGSSGANVLTF
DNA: TGTGCCAGCAGCTCTTTCATTGTCGGGAGCTCTGGGGCCAACGTCCTGACTTTC

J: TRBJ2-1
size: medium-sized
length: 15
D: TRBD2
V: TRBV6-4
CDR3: CASSGTSGTSNEQFF
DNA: TGTGCCAGCAGTGGGACTAGCGGGACTTCCAATGAGCAGTTCTTC

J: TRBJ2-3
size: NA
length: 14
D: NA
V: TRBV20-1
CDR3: CSASGGLRTDTQYF
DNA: TGCAGTGCTAGTGGGGGGCTCAGGACAGATACGCAGTATTTT

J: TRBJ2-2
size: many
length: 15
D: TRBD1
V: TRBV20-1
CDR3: CSATGTGGNTGELFF
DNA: TGCAGTGCCACAGGGACAGGCGGGAACACCGGGGAGCTGTTTTTT

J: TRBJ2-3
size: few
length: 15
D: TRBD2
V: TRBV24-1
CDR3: CATSDGGTRKDTQYF
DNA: TGTGCCACCAGTGATGGAGGGACTAGGAAAGATACGCAGTATTTT

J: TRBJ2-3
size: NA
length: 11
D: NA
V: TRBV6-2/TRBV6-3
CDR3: CASSYGGTQYF
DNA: TGTGCCAGCAGTTACGGTGGTACGCAGTATTTT